This TCR beta chain was identified during a study of T cell responses to AZD1222 COVID-19 vaccine. Study details: Pooling was applied to second doses at about 4 or about 12 weeks.

From germline, CDR1 is SGHAT and CDR2 FQNNGV. Trimming took 1 base from V and 4 from J; bases not matched to a gene: 12. CDR3 length: 17 amino acids. The protocol was immunoSEQ multiplex PCR, while the TCRdb copy is restricted to in-frame clones and leaves out a portion. Here the sample spans about 150,000 clones, approximately 90% being singletons. This sequence joins TRBV11-2 and TRBJ1-1; 7 nucleotides agree with TRBD1. This receptor was taken from an adult in good health. The sample consisted of peripheral blood, taken on day 0 of AZD1222 vaccination. Written as DNA, the CDR3 is TGTGCCAGCAGCTTAGGTCGGCAGGGGGGACGGGGCACTGAAGCTTTCTTT. This codes for CASSLGRQGGRGTEAFF. Based on the CDR3 plus reference TRBV11-2 and TRBJ1-1, the full variable domain is EAGVAQSPRYKIIEKRQSVAFWCNPISGHATLYWYQQILGQGPKLLIQFQNNGVVDDSQLPKDRFSAERLKGVDSTLKIQPAKLEDSAVYLCASSLGRQGGRGTEAFFGQGTRLTVV.